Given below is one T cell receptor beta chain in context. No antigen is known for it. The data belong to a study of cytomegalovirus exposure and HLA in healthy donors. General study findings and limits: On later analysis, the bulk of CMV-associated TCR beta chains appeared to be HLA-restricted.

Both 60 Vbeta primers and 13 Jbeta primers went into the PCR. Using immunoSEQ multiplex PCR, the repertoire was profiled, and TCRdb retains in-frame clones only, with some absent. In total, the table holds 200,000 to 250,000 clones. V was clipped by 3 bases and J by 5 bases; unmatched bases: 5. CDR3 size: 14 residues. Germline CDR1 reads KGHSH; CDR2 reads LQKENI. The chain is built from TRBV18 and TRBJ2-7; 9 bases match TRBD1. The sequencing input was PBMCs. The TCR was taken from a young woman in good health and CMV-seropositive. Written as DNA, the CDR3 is TGTGCCAGCTCACCGATACAGGGGGCCAACGAGCAGTACTTC. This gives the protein CASSPIQGANEQYF.